These 3 T cell receptor beta chains were all obtained from the same sample, sequenced in a study of blood T cell repertoires in COVID-19. Sequencing used immunoSEQ multiplex PCR; TCRdb keeps in-frame clones, though not all of them. The sample lists more than 200,000 clones; 88% were seen once. The sequenced sample consisted of peripheral blood. Source of these receptors: a man between 65 and 85 years old with acute or convalescent COVID-19.

This clone was counted a single time. The chain uses TRBV5-1 and TRBJ1-4, with D maybe TRBD1 (5 bases). This CDR3 spans 17 amino acids. Trimming left V 1 base short and J 7 bases short, with 20 bases between. Germline CDR1 reads SGHRS; CDR2 reads YFSETQ. The CDR3 DNA sequence: TGCGCCAGCAGCTTGAGGCAGGGAGGTGGGAAAGGTGAAAAACTGTTTTTT. It codes for CASSLRQGGGKGEKLFF.

This sequence joins TRBV7-6 and TRBJ1-2; TRBD1 might be the D (6 bases). The CDR3 has 14 residues. V was clipped by 1 base and J by 4 bases, with 10 bases between them. Looked up from germline, CDR1 is SGHVS and CDR2 is FNYEAQ. The CDR3 nucleotides read TGTGCCAGCAGCTTAGGGGACAATGGCTATGGCTACACCTTC. The encoded protein is CASSLGDNGYGYTF. The full variable domain, in which reference TRBV7-6 and TRBJ1-2 provide the parts outside the CDR3, is GAGVSQSPRYKVTKRGQDVALRCDPISGHVSLYWYRQALGQGPEFLTYFNYEAQQDKSGLPNDRFSAERPEGSISTLTIQRTEQRDSAMYRCASSLGDNGYGYTFGSGTRLTVV.

The rearrangement joins TRBV11-3 to TRBJ2-1, with no clear D. The germline gives CDR1 SGHNT, CDR2 YENEEA. This CDR3 has 15 residues. V shed 5 bases and J shed 0 bases, with 11 bases lying between them. In nucleotides, the CDR3 is TGTGCCAGCAGCAGTAATCTCGGCTCCTACAATGAGCAGTTCTTC. Protein sequence: CASSSNLGSYNEQFF.